The sequence of this T cell receptor (beta chain) was determined in a study of blood T cell repertoires in COVID-19. Trimming at V came to 3 bases and at J to 5 bases, leaving 7 bases not matched to a gene. Germline CDR1 and CDR2: SGHTA and FQGNSA. This CDR3 is built from 15 residues. Participant ages covered 18 to 89 years across 24 US areas. Cohort 3 recovered donors had two negative PCRs, clearance, or symptom resolution. How the authors handled the data: Amplifying reference gene primers gave estimates of nucleated cell counts. Clones were sequenced by immunoSEQ multiplex PCR, and TCRdb holds only the in-frame ones, with some missing. D and trimming were read from the DNA, whereas the V and J calls and clone size are those reported in that table. This table holds more than 200,000 clones, approximately 84% found once. This clone was seen a handful of times.

V usage is TRBV7-2 and J usage is TRBJ2-7, with 10 bases lining up with TRBD1. The origin of this receptor is a man aged 35-49 years who had recovered from COVID-19. Sequenced input: PBMCs or T cells enriched from blood (not recorded which). CDR3 DNA: TGTGCCAGCAGCTTGACCGGGACAGGGGTCCACGAGCAGTACTTC. Encoded protein: CASSLTGTGVHEQYF.